Listed below are T cell receptor beta chains from one sample, sequenced in a study of spatial heterogeneity in lung cancer. TCRdb reprocessed the 5' RACE reads via MiXCR and lists one record per CDR3 protein. The repertoire holds tens of thousands of distinct CDR3 sequences, with around 3.1% as singletons. The sequences come from normal lung tissue next to the tumor, collected at surgery. The receptors come from a male donor with early-stage non-small cell lung cancer. The CDR3 runs from the conserved cysteine through the conserved F or W. The D gene is left open where the match is weak. The size of a clone is reported for some rows only, either as once, few or many, or as a class for expanded clones.

D gene,clone size,V gene,J gene,CDR3 protein,CDR3 DNA
-,many,TRBV5-4,TRBJ1-5,CASSRDGNQPQHF,TGTGCCAGCAGCCGGGACGGCAATCAGCCCCAGCATTTT
TRBD1,many,TRBV7-6,TRBJ2-3,CASSSQGARDTQYF,TGTGCCAGCAGCTCGCAGGGGGCGAGAGATACGCAGTATTTT
-,many,TRBV18,TRBJ1-2,CASSPSLQGLNYGYTF,TGTGCCAGCTCACCGTCGTTACAGGGCCTTAACTATGGCTACACCTTC
-,many,TRBV5-4,TRBJ2-7,CASSLTGTEDEQYF,TGTGCCAGCAGCTTGACGGGGACCGAGGACGAGCAGTACTTC
-,many,TRBV7-9,TRBJ2-7,CASSLAGDGIYEQYF,TGTGCCAGCAGCTTAGCCGGGGACGGGATTTACGAGCAGTACTTC
-,few,TRBV20-1,TRBJ2-2,CSALVSSHGELFF,TGCAGTGCCCTCGTATCCTCTCACGGGGAGCTGTTTTTT
-,many,TRBV29-1,TRBJ2-1,CSVEGAEHYNEQFF,TGCAGCGTTGAAGGGGCCGAGCACTACAATGAGCAGTTCTTC
TRBD1,many,TRBV28,TRBJ1-4,CASSRTGSNEKLFF,TGTGCCAGCAGCCGGACAGGGTCTAATGAAAAACTGTTTTTT
-,many,TRBV2,TRBJ2-3,CASGYSADTQYF,TGTGCCAGCGGATATTCGGCAGATACGCAGTATTTT
-,many,TRBV5-1,TRBJ2-1,CASSLGPEEDEQFF,TGCGCCAGCAGCTTGGGACCCGAAGAGGATGAGCAGTTCTTC
TRBD2,many,TRBV11-2,TRBJ2-1,CASTSSGDYNEQFF,TGTGCCAGCACCTCCAGCGGGGACTACAATGAGCAGTTCTTC
-,many,TRBV6-1,TRBJ2-5,CASSEIQGQETQYF,TGTGCCAGCAGTGAAATACAGGGTCAAGAGACCCAGTACTTC
-,-,TRBV29-1,TRBJ1-5,CSVGGGNQPRHF,-
-,many,TRBV20-1,TRBJ1-5,CSAPGSLNQPQHF,TGCAGTGCTCCGGGGTCACTCAATCAGCCCCAGCATTTT
-,many,TRBV2,TRBJ1-2,CASSPSDYGYTF,TGTGCCAGCAGCCCGTCCGACTATGGCTACACCTTC
-,few,TRBV12-3/TRBV12-4,TRBJ2-4,CASSRRYSFSTGPFGAKNIQYF,TGTGCCAGCAGTCGGAGATACAGTTTTTCGACCGGCCCTTTCGGGGCCAAAAACATTCAGTACTTC
-,many,TRBV15,TRBJ2-2,CATSSPFVDTGELFF,TGTGCCACCAGTTCCCCGTTTGTCGACACCGGGGAGCTGTTTTTT
-,many,TRBV28,TRBJ1-1,CASSPPNQERTEAFF,TGTGCCAGCAGCCCGCCCAATCAGGAGCGGACTGAAGCTTTCTTT
-,-,TRBV20-1,TRBJ1-2,CSASERREAGYTF,TGCAGTGCTAGCGAAAGACGGGAGGCCGGGTACACCTTC
-,many,TRBV5-5,TRBJ1-1,CASSWGGDTEAFF,TGTGCCAGCAGCTGGGGAGGGGACACTGAAGCTTTCTTT
TRBD2,many,TRBV6-4,TRBJ2-2,CASSRTSEVGELFF,TGTGCCAGCAGTCGGACTAGCGAGGTCGGGGAGCTGTTTTTT
-,many,TRBV21-1,TRBJ1-4,CASSKGGEKLFF,TGTGCCAGCAGCAAAGGGGGTGAAAAACTGTTTTTT
-,-,TRBV20-1,TRBJ1-1,CSARGPIGAFF,TGCAGTGCTAGAGGCCCCATAGGAGCTTTCTTT
-,few,TRBV5-6,TRBJ1-1,CASSQQVHTEAFF,TGTGCCAGCAGCCAACAAGTTCACACTGAAGCTTTCTTT